This T cell receptor (beta chain) was obtained from a study of shared clonotypes between healthy human individuals. As for this clone: Its antigen is as yet unknown.

Overall study findings and caveats: Naive CD4 clonotypes overlapped across several donors at roughly 5.1%.

V gave up 2 bases and J gave up 0 bases, with 17 bases separating them. This CDR3 has 18 amino acids. Germline CDR1 reads SGHVS; CDR2 reads FQNEAQ. The naive CD8 population came from CD45RO-negative cells selected for CCR7, without terminally differentiated effector memory CD45RA+ cells. Those who donated, Caucasian adults without exception, all lived in Nashville, Tennessee. Genomic DNA per cell subset filled all wells of several immunoSEQ plates. Clones were sequenced by immunoSEQ multiplex PCR, and TCRdb holds only the in-frame ones, with some missing. This table holds fewer than 800,000 clones, around 90% found once.

Sequenced material: naive CD8+ T cells sorted from blood. The V and J genes are TRBV7-8 and TRBJ2-1, with a weak D call TRBD2 (5 bases). The clonotype comes from a man under 40 in good health. This CDR3 reads CASSLRSGSTSSYNEQFF. In nucleotides, the CDR3 is TGTGCCAGCAGCTTAAGGTCGGGGTCTACTAGCTCCTACAATGAGCAGTTCTTC.